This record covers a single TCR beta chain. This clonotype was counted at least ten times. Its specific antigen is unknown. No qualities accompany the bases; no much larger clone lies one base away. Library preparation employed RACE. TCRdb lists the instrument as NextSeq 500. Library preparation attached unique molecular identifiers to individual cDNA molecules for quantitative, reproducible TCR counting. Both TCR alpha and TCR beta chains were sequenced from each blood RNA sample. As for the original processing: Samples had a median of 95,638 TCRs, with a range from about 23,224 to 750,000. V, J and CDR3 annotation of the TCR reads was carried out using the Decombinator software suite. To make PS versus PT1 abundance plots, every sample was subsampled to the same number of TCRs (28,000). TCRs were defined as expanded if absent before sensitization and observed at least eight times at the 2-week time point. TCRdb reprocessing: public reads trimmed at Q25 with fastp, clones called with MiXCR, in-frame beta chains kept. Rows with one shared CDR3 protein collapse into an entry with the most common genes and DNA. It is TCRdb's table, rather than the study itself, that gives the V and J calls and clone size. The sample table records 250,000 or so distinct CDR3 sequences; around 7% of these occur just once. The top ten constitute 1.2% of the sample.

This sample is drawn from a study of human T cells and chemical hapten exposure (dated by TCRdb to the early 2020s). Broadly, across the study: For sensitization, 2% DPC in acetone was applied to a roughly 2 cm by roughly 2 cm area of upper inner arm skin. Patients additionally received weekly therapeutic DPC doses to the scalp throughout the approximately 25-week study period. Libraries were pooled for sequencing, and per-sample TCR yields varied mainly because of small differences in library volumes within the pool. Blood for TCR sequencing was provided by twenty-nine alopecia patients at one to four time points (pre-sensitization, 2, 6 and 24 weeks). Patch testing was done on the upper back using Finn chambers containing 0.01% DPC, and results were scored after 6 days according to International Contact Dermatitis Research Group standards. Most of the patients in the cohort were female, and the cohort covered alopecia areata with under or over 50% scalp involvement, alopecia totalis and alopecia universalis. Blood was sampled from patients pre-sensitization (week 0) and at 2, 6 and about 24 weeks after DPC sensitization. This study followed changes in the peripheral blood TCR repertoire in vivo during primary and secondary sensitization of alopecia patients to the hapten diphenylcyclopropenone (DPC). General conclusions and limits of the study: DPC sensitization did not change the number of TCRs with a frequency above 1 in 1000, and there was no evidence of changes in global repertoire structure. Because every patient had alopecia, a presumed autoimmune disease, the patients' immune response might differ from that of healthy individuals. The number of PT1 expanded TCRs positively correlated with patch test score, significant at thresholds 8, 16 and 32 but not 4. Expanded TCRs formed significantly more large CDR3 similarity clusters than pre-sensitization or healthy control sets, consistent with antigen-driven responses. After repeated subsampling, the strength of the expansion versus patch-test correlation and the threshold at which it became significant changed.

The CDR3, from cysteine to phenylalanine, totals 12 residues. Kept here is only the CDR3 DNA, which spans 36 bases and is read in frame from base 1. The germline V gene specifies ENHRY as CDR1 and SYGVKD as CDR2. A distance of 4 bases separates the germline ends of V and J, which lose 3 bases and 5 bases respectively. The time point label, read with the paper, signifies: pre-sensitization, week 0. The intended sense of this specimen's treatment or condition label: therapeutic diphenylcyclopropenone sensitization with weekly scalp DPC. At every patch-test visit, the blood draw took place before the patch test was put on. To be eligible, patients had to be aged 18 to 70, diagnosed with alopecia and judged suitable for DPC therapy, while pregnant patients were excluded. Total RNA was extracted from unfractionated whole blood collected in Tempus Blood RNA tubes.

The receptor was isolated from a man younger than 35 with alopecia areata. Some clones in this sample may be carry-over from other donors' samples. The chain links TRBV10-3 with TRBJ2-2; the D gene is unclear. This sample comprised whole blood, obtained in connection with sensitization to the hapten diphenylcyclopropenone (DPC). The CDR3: CAISDPTGELFF. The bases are TGTGCCATCAGTGACCCGACCGGGGAGCTGTTTTTT.